In this sample, the clone carrying this TCR beta chain turned up many times. The data were obtained in a study of response to subunit inactivated influenza vaccine. Trimming cost V 5 bases and J 4 bases, with 17 bases left between them. Germline-derived CDR1 and CDR2 are SGHRS and YFSETQ. This CDR3 comprises 15 residues. One entry per CDR3 protein, called by TCRdb with MiXCR from the RT-PCR reads. The sample records over 400,000 distinct CDR3 sequences, roughly 13% being singletons. The sample here was PBMCs from blood, taken roughly 46 days after vaccination. The V and J genes are TRBV5-1 and TRBJ2-3; D is tentatively TRBD1 or TRBD2 (6 bases each). The TCR sequence derives from a man in his fifties who received an inactivated influenza vaccine. CDR3: CASSQSGGGSDTQYF. CDR3 coding DNA: TGCGCCAGCAGTCAATCCGGGGGCGGATCAGATACGCAGTATTTT.